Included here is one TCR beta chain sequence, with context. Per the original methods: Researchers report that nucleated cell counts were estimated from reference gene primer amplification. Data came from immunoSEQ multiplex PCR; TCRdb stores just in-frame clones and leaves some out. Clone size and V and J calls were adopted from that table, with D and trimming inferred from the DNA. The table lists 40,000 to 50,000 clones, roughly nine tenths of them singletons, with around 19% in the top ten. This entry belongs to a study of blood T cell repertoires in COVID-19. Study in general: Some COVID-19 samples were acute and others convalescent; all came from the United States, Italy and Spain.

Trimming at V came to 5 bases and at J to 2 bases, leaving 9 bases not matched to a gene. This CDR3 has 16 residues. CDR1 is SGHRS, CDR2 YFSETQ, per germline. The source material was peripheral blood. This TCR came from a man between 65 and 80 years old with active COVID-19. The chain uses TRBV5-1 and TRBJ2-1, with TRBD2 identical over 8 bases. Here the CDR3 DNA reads TGCGCCAGCAGGCCGGGGGCGGGGGGTACCTACAATGAGCAGTTCTTC. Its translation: CASRPGAGGTYNEQFF.